The 16 T cell receptor beta chains presented below share a single source sample, sequenced in a study of cytomegalovirus exposure and HLA in healthy donors. The PCR contained 60 Vbeta and 13 Jbeta primers. Repertoires were generated with immunoSEQ multiplex PCR, while TCRdb's copy carries only in-frame clones and drops some. The sample lists more than 110,000 clones; roughly 77% were seen once. The sequenced sample was PBMCs. These receptors were taken from a female donor in good health and CMV-seronegative.

The V call is TRBV9, the J call TRBJ1-1, with 7 positions matching TRBD1. Germline V lookup: CDR1 SGDLS, CDR2 YYNGEE. Trimming cost V 3 bases and J 2 bases; bases outside gene matches: 4. The CDR3 covers 14 residues. CDR3 coding DNA: TGTGCCAGCAGCGGACGGGACAGCAACACTGAAGCTTTCTTT. Translated: CASSGRDSNTEAFF.

The V call is TRBV5-1, the J call TRBJ1-2; 10 positions agree with TRBD1. CDR1 is SGHRS and CDR2 is YFSETQ in the germline V gene. V lost 3 bases and J lost 4; bases outside the gene matches: 12. There are 17 residues in the CDR3. As DNA, the CDR3 is TGCGCCAGCAGCTACCGGGACAGGGGCCTCACCACCTATGGCTACACCTTC. It codes for CASSYRDRGLTTYGYTF.

V and J are TRBV5-4 and TRBJ1-2; tentatively, D is TRBD1 (5 bases). Trimming removed 0 bases from V and 8 bases from J, with 23 bases in between. The CDR3 is 17 residues long. The germline V gene encodes CDR1 SGHNT and CDR2 YYREEE (reference sequence). The CDR3 loop reads CASSLAISAGPLYGYTF. The CDR3 bases are TGTGCCAGCAGCTTGGCGATCTCGGCAGGGCCACTATACGGCTACACCTTC. Combining the CDR3 with reference TRBV5-4 and TRBJ1-2 gives the whole variable domain ETGVTQSPTHLIKTRGQQVTLRCSSQSGHNTVSWYQQALGQGPQFIFQYYREEENGRGNFPPRFSGLQFPNYSSELNVNALELDDSALYLCASSLAISAGPLYGYTFGSGTRLTVV.

The chain recombines TRBV11-2 with TRBJ2-1; TRBD2 matches at 7 bases. The CDR3 sequence is 16 residues long. V dropped 2 bases and J dropped 6; count of bases not matched to a gene: 10. Per germline, CDR1 SGHAT and CDR2 FQNNGV. The CDR3 loop reads CASSLLTGGTLNEQFF. The CDR3 bases are TGTGCCAGCAGCTTATTGACGGGAGGAACCCTCAATGAGCAGTTCTTC. The full variable domain, rest sourced from reference TRBV11-2 and TRBJ2-1, is EAGVAQSPRYKIIEKRQSVAFWCNPISGHATLYWYQQILGQGPKLLIQFQNNGVVDDSQLPKDRFSAERLKGVDSTLKIQPAKLEDSAVYLCASSLLTGGTLNEQFFGPGTRLTVL.

This clone showed up many times. This chain connects TRBV2 to TRBJ1-1, with 10 bases that match TRBD1. There are 12 residues in the CDR3. Germline trimming cut 7 bases from V and 14 bases from J; bases unmatched to any gene: 10. Germline lookup yields CDR1 SNHLY and CDR2 FYNNEI. CDR3 residues: CASIQGGTGAFF. CDR3 sequence (DNA): TGTGCCAGCATCCAAGGGGGGACAGGGGCCTTCTTT. Using reference TRBV2 and TRBJ1-1 for the parts outside the CDR3, the full variable domain is EPEVTQTPSHQVTQMGQEVILRCVPISNHLYFYWYRQILGQKVEFLVSFYNNEISEKSEIFDDQFSVERPDGSNFTLKIRSTKLEDSAMYFCASIQGGTGAFFGQGTRLTVV.

The chain uses TRBV15 and TRBJ2-7; 9 nucleotides align to TRBD2. The V gene end was trimmed by 3 bases and the J gene end by 6 bases; junction bases not matched to a gene: 9. CDR1 is LNHNV and CDR2 is YYDKDF in the germline V gene (reference sequence). The CDR3 contains 15 residues. This CDR3 reads CATSSGWLAGPEQYF. The CDR3 bases are TGTGCCACCAGCAGCGGGTGGCTAGCGGGACCCGAGCAGTACTTC.

This rearrangement joins TRBV4-1 to TRBJ1-3, with 7 bases lining up with TRBD1. CDR3 length: 15 amino acids. V was clipped by 6 bases and J by 4 bases; unmatched bases: 9. Per germline, CDR1 MGHRA and CDR2 YSYEKL. CDR3: CASRSVGTAGNTIYF. The CDR3, as DNA: TGCGCCAGCAGATCCGTCGGGACAGCCGGAAACACCATATATTTT.

The chain uses TRBV2 and TRBJ1-2; D is unresolved. Deletions cut 1 base from V and 4 bases from J, with 7 bases between. CDR1 SNHLY and CDR2 FYNNEI come from the germline V gene. This CDR3 comprises 13 residues. Here the CDR3 DNA reads TGTGCCAGCAGTGAAGAGGCTAGCTATGGCTACACCTTC. Translating gives CASSEEASYGYTF.

This clone showed up just once. The V gene is TRBV7-2, the J gene TRBJ2-5, with 14 bases that match TRBD2. The CDR3 is 15 amino acids. Germline loops: CDR1 SGHTA, CDR2 FQGNSA. The ends lost 5 bases at V and 5 bases at J; junction bases unmatched: 4. The CDR3 region is CASSAGLAGVETQYF. The CDR3 region has the DNA TGTGCCAGCAGCGCGGGACTAGCGGGGGTTGAGACCCAGTACTTC.

As regards this clone: This may arise from a read error, as a much more abundant clone is one base away. V usage is TRBV13 and J usage is TRBJ1-2; 9 bases are a match to TRBD1. V dropped 3 bases and J dropped 4; count of bases not matched to a gene: 0. This CDR3 comprises 13 residues. Per germline, CDR1 PRHDT and CDR2 FYEKMQ (reference sequence). The CDR3 is CASSLGQGYGYTF. CDR3 DNA: TGTGCCAGCAGCTTGGGACAGGGCTATGGCTACACCTTC. The entire variable domain, with the rest obtained from reference TRBV13 and TRBJ1-2, is as follows: AAGVIQSPRHLIKEKRETATLKCYPIPRHDTVYWYQQGPGQDPQFLISFYEKMQSDKGSIPDRFSAQQFSDYHSELNMSSLELGDSALYFCASSLGQGYGYTFGSGTRLTVV.

The chain is built from TRBV11-3 and TRBJ1-6; a possible D gene is TRBD1 (6 bases). Deletions cut 3 bases from V and 8 bases from J, with 8 bases between. Germline V CDR1 and CDR2: SGHNT, YENEEA. The CDR3 has 13 residues. The CDR3 DNA reads TGTGCCAGCAGCTTCAACAGGGATTCACCCCTCCACTTT. This translates into CASSFNRDSPLHF.

The J gene is TRBJ2-7, the V gene TRBV9; no clear D. Germline V gene data show CDR1 as SGDLS and CDR2 as YYNGEE. The CDR3 runs 14 residues. V shed 4 bases and J shed 2 bases, with 13 bases lying between them. Here the CDR3 DNA reads TGTGCCAGCAGCCCACCGACACACCCCTACGAGCAGTACTTC. Its translation: CASSPPTHPYEQYF. Based on the CDR3 plus reference TRBV9 and TRBJ2-7, the full variable domain is DSGVTQTPKHLITATGQRVTLRCSPRSGDLSVYWYQQSLDQGLQFLIQYYNGEERAKGNILERFSAQQFPDLHSELNLSSLELGDSALYFCASSPPTHPYEQYFGPGTRLTVT.

The chain couples TRBV11-3 to TRBJ2-7, with a possible D match to TRBD2 (6 bases). Germline V gene sequence: CDR1 SGHNT, CDR2 YENEEA. The CDR3 has 15 amino acids. The V end lost 6 bases, the J end lost 6 bases, and 21 bases lay between the germline ends. CDR3 in DNA: TGTGCCAGCAGTCCGTTATCGCGGGATTCTGCCGAGCAGTACTTC. It yields the protein CASSPLSRDSAEQYF.

This rearrangement joins TRBV28 to TRBJ1-2; D is undetermined. Germline values: CDR1 MDHEN, CDR2 SYDVKM. The ends were cut back, 3 bases at V and 7 bases at J, with 6 bases in the middle. CDR3 length equals 11 residues. CDR3 DNA: TGTGCCAGCAGTTTGGTTAGTGGCTACACCTTC. Protein sequence: CASSLVSGYTF.

V and J are TRBV7-2 and TRBJ1-6; D gene uncertain. Deletions cut 3 bases from V and 8 bases from J, with 8 bases between. CDR1 is SGHTA and CDR2 is FQGNSA in the germline V gene. This CDR3 has 13 amino acids. DNA for the CDR3: TGTGCCAGCAGCTTTAATCAGGATTCACCCCTCCACTTT. It is translated as CASSFNQDSPLHF.

The chain links TRBV9 to TRBJ2-7, with a tentative D call TRBD1 (6 bases). The germline V gene has CDR1 SGDLS and CDR2 YYNGEE. The CDR3 has 17 residues. Trimming pared 0 bases from V and 5 bases from J, leaving 21 bases between. The CDR3 sequence is CASSVEETGSSPDEQYF. CDR3 in DNA: TGTGCCAGCAGCGTAGAGGAAACAGGGTCTTCCCCTGACGAGCAGTACTTC.